Presented here are 10 T cell receptor beta chains from one specimen sequenced in a study of OX40 agonist ivuxolimab in advanced cancers. Libraries came from the immunoSEQ multiplex PCR assay. This immuneACCESS table, as held by TCRdb, lists in-frame sequences with V and J called but not all clones. Of the missing ones, under half trace to an unresolved V gene in checked studies; the others have no known cause. The sample table shows approximately 70,000 clones, and under 95% are seen once. 1% to 1.2% of the sample is in the top ten clones. The specimen comprised CD4+ or CD8+ T cells sorted from blood, sampled in a trial of the OX40 agonist ivuxolimab. The receptors derive from an adult with an advanced solid tumor such as melanoma, head and neck, liver or kidney cancer.

Here the CDR3 reads CASSLSSGGHQPQHF. CDR3 in DNA: TGTGCCAGCAGTTTATCCTCCGGGGGGCATCAGCCCCAGCATTTT. The rearrangement links TRBV28 to TRBJ1-5; possible D gene TRBD1, 6 bases. V gave up 1 base and J gave up 5 bases, with 12 bases separating them. CDR3 length: 15 amino acids. CDR1 is MDHEN and CDR2 is SYDVKM in the germline V gene. The full variable domain, with the rest looked up from reference TRBV28 and TRBJ1-5, is DVKVTQSSRYLVKRTGEKVFLECVQDMDHENMFWYRQDPGLGLRLIYFSYDVKMKEKGDIPEGYSVSREKKERFSLILESASTNQTSMYLCASSLSSGGHQPQHFGDGTRLSIL.

The chain has TRBV6-5 and TRBJ1-2, with D possibly TRBD1 on 5 matching bases. The V end lost 5 bases, the J end lost 4 bases, and 14 bases lay between the germline ends. Germline V gives CDR1 MNHEY, CDR2 SVGAGI. The CDR3 consists of 14 residues. The CDR3 protein is CASSDIGGRYGYTF. The CDR3 nucleotides are TGTGCCAGCAGTGATATTGGGGGACGCTATGGCTACACCTTC.

The chain carries TRBV6-5 and TRBJ2-7; 7 bases agree with TRBD2. J was trimmed by 2 bases and V by 6 bases; bases with no gene match: 10. CDR3 size: 15 residues. Germline V lookup: CDR1 MNHEY, CDR2 SVGAGI. CDR3 sequence reads: CASSLGLVKAYEQYF. DNA of the CDR3: TGTGCCAGCAGCCTCGGACTAGTCAAAGCCTACGAGCAGTACTTC.

The rearrangement uses TRBV2 and TRBJ1-3, with 7 bases aligning to TRBD1. The CDR3 loop spans 16 amino acids. The germline CDR1 and CDR2 sequences are SNHLY and FYNNEI. J lost 2 bases, V lost 0 bases, and 4 bases had no gene match. CDR3 nucleotides: TGTGCCAGCAGTGAAGCCATCAGGGGGACTGGAAACACCATATATTTT. Translated, it gives CASSEAIRGTGNTIYF.

V gene TRBV18 combines with J gene TRBJ1-6; possible D gene TRBD1, 6 bases. Germline V CDR1 and CDR2: KGHSH, LQKENI. The V end lost 5 bases, the J end lost 7 bases, and 21 bases lay between the germline ends. The CDR3 has 17 residues. Here the CDR3 reads CASSSRTSGESNSPLHF. The CDR3 coding sequence is TGTGCCAGCTCATCAAGGACTTCAGGGGAGAGCAATTCACCCCTCCACTTT.

V is TRBV2 and J is TRBJ1-3, with D unclear. There are 12 residues in the CDR3. Germline CDR1 and CDR2: SNHLY and FYNNEI. V was shortened by 3 bases and J by 4 bases, with 4 bases between the two germline ends. CDR3: CASSDRGNTIYF. The CDR3 DNA sequence: TGTGCCAGCAGTGACCGGGGAAACACCATATATTTT.

The rearrangement links TRBV9 to TRBJ1-5, with 9 nucleotides matching TRBD1. This CDR3 has 15 residues. Germline lookup yields CDR1 SGDLS and CDR2 YYNGEE. Losses at the gene ends were 1 base for V and 6 bases for J; bases not matched to a gene: 5. The CDR3 DNA is TGTGCCAGCAGCGTAACAGGGGGCGTGGGTCAGCCCCAGCATTTT. This encodes CASSVTGGVGQPQHF.

This clone was counted a few times. The chain has TRBV30 and TRBJ1-6; D is perhaps TRBD1 (5 bases). The V end was cut by 3 bases, the J end by 0 bases, with 21 bases between. Looked up from germline, CDR1 is GTSNPN and CDR2 is SVGIG (reference sequence). The CDR3 consists of 19 residues. The CDR3 DNA is TGTGCCTGGAGCCGAACGGGACGCTCGCTTAGCTCCTATAATTCACCCCTCCACTTT. As protein: CAWSRTGRSLSSYNSPLHF. Variable domain in full (rest from reference TRBV30 and TRBJ1-6): SQTIHQWPATLVQPVGSPLSLECTVEGTSNPNLYWYRQAAGRGLQLLFYSVGIGQISSEVPQNLSASRPQDRQFILSSKKLLLSDSGFYLCAWSRTGRSLSSYNSPLHFGNGTRLTVT.

The rearrangement links TRBV27 to TRBJ2-3, with D possibly matching TRBD2 (5 bases). V lost 7 bases to trimming and J lost 0 bases, with 17 bases between them. This CDR3 has 16 residues. CDR1 and CDR2 from the germline V gene are MNHEY and SMNVEV (reference sequence). The CDR3 bases are TGTGCCAGCAAATATCTAGCTGGCCCTAGCACAGATACGCAGTATTTT. Translated, it gives CASKYLAGPSTDTQYF.

This chain links TRBV9 with TRBJ1-2; D is unclear. Trimming took off 4 bases at V and 1 base at J, with 14 bases between the two ends. The V gene's germline CDR1 is SGDLS and CDR2 YYNGEE. The CDR3 extends over 15 amino acids. The CDR3 bases are TGTGCCAGCAGCCCAGTCCAGGTCCTTAACTATGGCTACACCTTC. It encodes CASSPVQVLNYGYTF.